One T cell receptor beta chain is described in this entry. This sample is part of a study of immune evolution from preneoplasia to lung adenocarcinoma. TCRdb keeps only in-frame clones here, not all; method: immunoSEQ multiplex PCR. The table shows roughly 10,000 clones, with roughly 90% occurring only once. This CDR3 contains 15 residues. With 1 base clipped from V and 6 bases from J, the junction kept 9 bases outside the gene matches. Germline CDR1 and CDR2: SEHNR and FQNEAQ (reference sequence). V usage is TRBV7-9 and J usage is TRBJ2-7; 7 positions match TRBD2. This TCR was sampled from a person between 65 and 80 years old with invasive lung adenocarcinoma. Source material: FFPE invasive lung adenocarcinoma tissue. The CDR3 nucleotides are TGTGCCAGCAGCTTAGGTCTAGCGGTAGATTCCGAGCAGTACTTC. Translation gives CASSLGLAVDSEQYF.